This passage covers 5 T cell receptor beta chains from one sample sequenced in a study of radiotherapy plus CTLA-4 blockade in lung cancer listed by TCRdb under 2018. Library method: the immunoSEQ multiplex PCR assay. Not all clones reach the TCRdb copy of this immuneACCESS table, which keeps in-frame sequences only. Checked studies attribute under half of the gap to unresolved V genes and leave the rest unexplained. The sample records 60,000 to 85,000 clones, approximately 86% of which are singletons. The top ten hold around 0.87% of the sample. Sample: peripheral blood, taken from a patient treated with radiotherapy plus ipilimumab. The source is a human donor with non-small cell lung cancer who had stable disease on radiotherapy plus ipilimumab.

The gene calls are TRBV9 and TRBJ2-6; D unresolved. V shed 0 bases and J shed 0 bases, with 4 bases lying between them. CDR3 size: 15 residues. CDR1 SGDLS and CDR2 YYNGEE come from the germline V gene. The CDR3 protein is CASSVGVSGANVLTF. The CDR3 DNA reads TGTGCCAGCAGCGTAGGGGTCTCTGGGGCCAACGTCCTGACTTTC.

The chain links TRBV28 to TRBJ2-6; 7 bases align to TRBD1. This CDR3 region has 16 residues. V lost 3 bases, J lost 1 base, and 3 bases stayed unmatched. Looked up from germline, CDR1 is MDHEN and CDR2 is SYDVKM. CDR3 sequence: CASSFNRGSGANVLTF. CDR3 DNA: TGTGCCAGCAGTTTTAACAGGGGTTCTGGGGCCAACGTCCTGACTTTC.

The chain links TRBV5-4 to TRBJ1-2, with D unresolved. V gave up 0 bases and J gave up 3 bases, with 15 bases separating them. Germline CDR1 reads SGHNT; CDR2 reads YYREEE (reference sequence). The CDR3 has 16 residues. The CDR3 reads CASSLGLRRGYYGYTF. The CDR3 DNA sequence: TGTGCCAGCAGCTTGGGGCTTCGGCGGGGATACTATGGCTACACCTTC.

The CDR3 nucleotides read TGTGCCAGCAGTAACGCCGGGACTAGACACACCGGGGAGCTGTTTTTT. Protein product: CASSNAGTRHTGELFF. This rearrangement joins TRBV28 to TRBJ2-2; 8 bases match TRBD2. Trimming cost V 5 bases and J 3 bases; bases outside gene matches: 8. CDR1 is MDHEN and CDR2 is SYDVKM in the germline V gene. CDR3 length: 16 residues.

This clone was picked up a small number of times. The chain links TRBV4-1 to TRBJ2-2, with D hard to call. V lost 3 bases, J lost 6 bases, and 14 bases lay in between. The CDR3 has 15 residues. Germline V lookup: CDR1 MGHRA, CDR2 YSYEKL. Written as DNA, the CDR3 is TGCGCCAGCAGCCACTCTAAGGGTAACCCCGGGGAGCTGTTTTTT. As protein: CASSHSKGNPGELFF.